This entry is about one T cell receptor beta chain. The data are from a study of lymphopenia after photon versus proton radiotherapy. CDR3 size: 15 residues. V lost 0 bases and J lost 6, with 16 bases in between. Germline lookup yields CDR1 SGDLS and CDR2 YYNGEE. Produced via immunoSEQ multiplex PCR; TCRdb's table is partial and in-frame only. Here the sample spans about 24,000 clones, roughly 82% being singletons. Here the sequenced sample was peripheral blood, taken from a patient treated with photon-based radiotherapy. The sequence was collected from a middle-aged man with gastric cancer. The chain is built from TRBV9 and TRBJ2-7, with D tentatively TRBD2 (6 bases). The CDR3: CASSVDAGPEGEQYF. The CDR3 coding sequence is TGTGCCAGCAGCGTAGACGCGGGTCCGGAGGGCGAGCAGTACTTC.